This T cell receptor (beta chain) was documented in a study of cytomegalovirus exposure and HLA in healthy donors. Study-level information: Among roughly 180 million T cells, an earlier analysis found approximately 110 million unique TCR beta sequences. Broader study findings: According to the study, 150 to 200 TCR beta chains were cytomegalovirus-associated. Excluded were some V segments that proved indistinguishable, including TRBV6-2 and TRBV6-3.

The study ran its PCR with 60 Vbeta and 13 Jbeta primers. Sequenced by immunoSEQ multiplex PCR; TCRdb stores in-frame clones only, minus some. Here the sample spans 85,000 to 100,000 clones, around 60% being singletons. The CMV serostatus of this donor went unrecorded. V lost 0 bases and J lost 4; bases outside the gene matches: 7. The germline gives CDR1 MGHRA, CDR2 YSYEKL. This CDR3 spans 17 amino acids. Notes on this clone: Its specificity is unknown.

What was sequenced was PBMCs. The sequence was collected from a human donor in good health. The genes are TRBV4-1 and TRBJ2-7; 12 bases align to TRBD1. The DNA for the CDR3 is TGCGCCAGCAGCCAAGATCGAATGGGACAGGGGGCGTACGAGCAGTACTTC. Translating it yields CASSQDRMGQGAYEQYF.